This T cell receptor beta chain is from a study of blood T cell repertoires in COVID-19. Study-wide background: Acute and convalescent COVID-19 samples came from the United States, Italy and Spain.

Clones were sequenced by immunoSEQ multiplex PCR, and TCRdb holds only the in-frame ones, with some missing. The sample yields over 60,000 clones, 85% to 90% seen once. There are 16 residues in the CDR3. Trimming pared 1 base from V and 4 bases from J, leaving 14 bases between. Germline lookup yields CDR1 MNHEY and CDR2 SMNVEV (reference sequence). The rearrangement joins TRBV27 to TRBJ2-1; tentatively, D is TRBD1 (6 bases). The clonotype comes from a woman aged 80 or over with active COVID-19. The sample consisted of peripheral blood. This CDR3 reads CASSLWDTAPYNEQFF. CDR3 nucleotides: TGTGCCAGCAGTTTATGGGACACCGCACCTTACAATGAGCAGTTCTTC.